This T cell receptor (beta chain) was recorded in a study of radiation and T cells in renal cell carcinoma. On the study more broadly: Nephrectomy followed 15 Gy stereotactic body radiation by 4 weeks.

Turning to this clone: At one of its ends the junction is not consistent with the germline gene, which may arise from a read error.

Time point described: baseline pretreatment blood. Treatment: 15 Gy SBRT to primary tumor, nephrectomy 4 weeks later. Measured with immunoSEQ multiplex PCR; TCRdb has only the in-frame clones, and not every one. The sample has 130,000 or so clones, 70% to 90% seen once. The CDR3 consists of 12 residues. CDR1 is GTSNPN, CDR2 SVGIG, per germline (reference sequence). Sequencing used blood, obtained from a patient whose treatment included radiotherapy and nephrectomy. The sequence was obtained from a woman between 45 and 65 years old with renal cell carcinoma. The rearrangement links TRBV30 to TRBJ2-5; D unresolved. CDR3 in amino acids: CAWSRHHETQYF. CDR3 DNA sequence: TGTGCCTGGAGTAGGCACCATGAGACCCAGTACTTC. Variable domain in full (rest from reference TRBV30 and TRBJ2-5): SQTIHQWPATLVQPVGSPLSLECTVEGTSNPNLYWYRQAAGRGLQLLFYSVGIGQISSEVPQNLSASRPQDRQFILSSKKLLLSDSGFYLCAWSRHHETQYFGPGTRLLVL.